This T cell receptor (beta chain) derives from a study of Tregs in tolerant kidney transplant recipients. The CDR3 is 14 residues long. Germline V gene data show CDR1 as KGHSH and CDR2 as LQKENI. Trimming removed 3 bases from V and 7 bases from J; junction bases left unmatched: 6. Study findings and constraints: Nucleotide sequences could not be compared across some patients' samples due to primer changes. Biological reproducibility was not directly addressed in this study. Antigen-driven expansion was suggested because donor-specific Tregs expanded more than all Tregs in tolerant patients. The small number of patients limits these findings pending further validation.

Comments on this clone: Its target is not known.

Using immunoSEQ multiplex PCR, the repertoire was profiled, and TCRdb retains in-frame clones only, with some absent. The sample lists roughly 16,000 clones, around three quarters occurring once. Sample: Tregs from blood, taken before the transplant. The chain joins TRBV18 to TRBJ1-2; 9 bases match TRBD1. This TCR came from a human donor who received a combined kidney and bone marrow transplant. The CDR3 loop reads CASSPSGQGRGYTF. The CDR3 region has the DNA TGTGCCAGCTCACCTTCGGGACAGGGACGTGGCTACACCTTC.